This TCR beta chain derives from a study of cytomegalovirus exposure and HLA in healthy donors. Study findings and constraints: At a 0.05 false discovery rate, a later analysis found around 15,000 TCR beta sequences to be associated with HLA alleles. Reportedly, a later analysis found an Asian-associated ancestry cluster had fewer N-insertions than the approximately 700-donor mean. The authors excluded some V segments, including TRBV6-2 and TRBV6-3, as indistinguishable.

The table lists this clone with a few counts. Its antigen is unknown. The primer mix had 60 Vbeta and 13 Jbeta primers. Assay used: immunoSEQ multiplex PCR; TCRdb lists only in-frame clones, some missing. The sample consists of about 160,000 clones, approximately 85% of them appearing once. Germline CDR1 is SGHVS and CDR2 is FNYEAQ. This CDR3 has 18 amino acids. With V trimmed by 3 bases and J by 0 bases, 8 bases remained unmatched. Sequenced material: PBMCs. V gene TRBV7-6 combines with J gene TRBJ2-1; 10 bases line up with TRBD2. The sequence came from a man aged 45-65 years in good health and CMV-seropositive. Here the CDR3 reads CASSLEAGGMSSYNEQFF. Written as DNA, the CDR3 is TGTGCCAGCAGCTTGGAAGCGGGAGGGATGAGCTCCTACAATGAGCAGTTCTTC.